This T cell receptor (beta chain) was documented in a study of lymphopenia after photon versus proton radiotherapy (dated by TCRdb to 2018 to 2020). For the study in its entirety: The immunological effects of photon versus proton radiation therapy were compared in patients with gastrointestinal tumors who developed high-grade lymphopenia. A cohort of around 21 patients with gastrointestinal tumors who received either photon or proton therapy and subsequently developed lymphopenia was included. The study aimed to characterize how the two radiation modalities differ in their impact on the immune system. The paper's findings and limits, for the study overall: Once the lymphocyte count had reached its nadir, the repertoires of photon-treated patients showed oligoclonal expansion, particularly of CD8+ Temra cells, and this expansion drove the decline in diversity. Relative stability during treatment was observed in proton-treated patients, whereas loss of naive T cells and TCR diversity and gain of effector/memory populations were observed in photon-treated patients. The survival association was assessed only in patients who died, and better survival with proton therapy was presented by the authors as a possibility rather than a demonstrated result. Across the cohort, a larger post-nadir drop in TCR diversity was inversely correlated with overall survival time among patients who died.

Trimming leaves V shorter by 5 bases and J shorter by 5 bases, with the junction holding 4 bases beyond the gene matches. CDR1 and CDR2 are read off the germline V gene (reference sequence) as MNHEY and SMNVEV. The CDR3 goes from the cysteine to the phenylalanine over 13 residues. The only DNA kept is the CDR3, 39 bases in frame from the first base. The library was produced with the immunoSEQ multiplex PCR assay. Alongside multiparametric flow cytometry, deep sequencing of rearranged TCR beta loci was used to profile the T cell repertoires. The clones in this table, taken by TCRdb from immuneACCESS, are in-frame only. Not every clone is retained; where verified, under half of the shortfall comes from an unresolved V gene, and the cause of the rest is unknown. The table for this sample lists 150,000 to 200,000 clones; around 85% of them were counted only once. Jointly, the top ten make up 4% to 5% of the sample.

This clone was found once. It has no known antigen specificity. No base quality values were provided; no much bigger clone lies one nucleotide off. The sequence was collected from a man aged 50-59 years with gastric cancer. The chain is encoded by TRBV27 joined to TRBJ2-7, with 9 junctional bases fitting TRBD1. The specimen comprised peripheral blood, sampled from a patient treated with photon-based radiotherapy. The nucleotide sequence is TGTGCCAGCAGTAGGGACAGGGTTGACGAGCAGTACTTC. Its translation reads: CASSRDRVDEQYF.